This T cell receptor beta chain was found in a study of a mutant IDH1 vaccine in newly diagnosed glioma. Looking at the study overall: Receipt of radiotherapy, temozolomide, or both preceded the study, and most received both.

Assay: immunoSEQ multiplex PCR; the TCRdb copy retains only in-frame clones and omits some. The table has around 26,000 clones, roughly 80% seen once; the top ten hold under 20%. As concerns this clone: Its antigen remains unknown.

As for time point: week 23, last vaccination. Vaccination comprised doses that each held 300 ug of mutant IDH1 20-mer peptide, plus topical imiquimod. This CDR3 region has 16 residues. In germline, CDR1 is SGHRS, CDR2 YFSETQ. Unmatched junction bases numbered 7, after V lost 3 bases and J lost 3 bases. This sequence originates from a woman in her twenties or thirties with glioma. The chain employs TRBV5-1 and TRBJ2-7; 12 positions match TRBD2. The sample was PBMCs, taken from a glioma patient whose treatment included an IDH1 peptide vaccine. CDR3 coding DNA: TGCGCCAGCAGCTGGGGACTAGCGGGCAACTACTACGAGCAGTACTTC. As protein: CASSWGLAGNYYEQYF.